Included here is one T cell receptor beta chain sequence, with context. The sample originates from a study of blood T cell repertoires in COVID-19. The overall study: In each case, the material was cDNA or gDNA derived from T cells, B-cell-depleted T cells, or PBMCs.

Per the original methods: Amplified reference gene primers provided the basis for estimating nucleated cell counts. The protocol was immunoSEQ multiplex PCR, while the TCRdb copy is restricted to in-frame clones and leaves out a portion. V, J and clone size derive from that table, while D and trimming were established from the DNA sequence. The profile shows 250,000 to 300,000 clones, around 86% of them singletons. Looked up from germline, CDR1 is LNHDA and CDR2 is SQIVND (reference sequence). After removal of 4 bases from V and 6 bases from J, the junction contained 6 bases not matched to a gene. The CDR3 is 14 amino acids.

The receptor comes from a man aged 18 to 30 with active or convalescent COVID-19. This chain links TRBV19 with TRBJ1-5; TRBD1 agrees at 7 bases. Sequenced sample: peripheral blood. In nucleotides, the CDR3 is TGTGCCAGTAGTACGACAGGGAAGGGTCAGCCCCAGCATTTT. Protein sequence: CASSTTGKGQPQHF.